These 4 T cell receptor beta chains came from one sample sequenced in a study of blood T cell repertoires in COVID-19. Sequencing was performed with immunoSEQ multiplex PCR; in TCRdb, only in-frame clones are kept and a portion is missing. The sample shows roughly 250,000 clones, approximately 86% of them seen only once. Specimen: PBMCs or T cells enriched from blood (not recorded which). The receptors derive from a woman aged 25 to 39 with acute COVID-19.

This clone was seen more than once but under ten times. V and J are TRBV7-6 and TRBJ2-2; D might be TRBD1 (6 bases). This CDR3 comprises 13 residues. Trimming removed 0 bases at V and 8 bases at J, with 7 bases between. CDR1 is SGHVS and CDR2 is FNYEAQ in the germline V gene. For the CDR3, the DNA is TGTGCCAGCAGCTTAGCACAGGGAGGGGAGCTGTTTTTT. It codes for CASSLAQGGELFF.

The rearrangement links TRBV5-1 to TRBJ1-3; 8 positions match TRBD1. Germline CDR1 is SGHRS and CDR2 is YFSETQ. CDR3 size: 18 residues. Trimming cost V 0 bases and J 0 bases; bases outside gene matches: 8. The CDR3 sequence is CASSLAGQGILSGNTIYF. CDR3 in DNA: TGCGCCAGCAGCTTGGCCGGACAGGGCATTCTCTCTGGAAACACCATATATTTT. Full variable domain (outside the CDR3, taken from reference TRBV5-1 and TRBJ1-3): KAGVTQTPRYLIKTRGQQVTLSCSPISGHRSVSWYQQTPGQGLQFLFEYFSETQRNKGNFPGRFSGRQFSNSRSEMNVSTLELGDSALYLCASSLAGQGILSGNTIYFGEGSWLTVV.

The chain carries TRBV29-1 and TRBJ1-2; D unclear. The ends were cut back, 3 bases at V and 2 bases at J, with 4 bases in the middle. Germline lookup yields CDR1 SQVTM and CDR2 ANQGSEA. CDR3 length: 11 amino acids. The CDR3 sequence: CSVESNYGYTF. The CDR3 region has the DNA TGCAGCGTTGAGTCAAACTATGGCTACACCTTC.

This chain connects TRBV27 to TRBJ1-5; D is perhaps TRBD1 (6 bases). This CDR3 has 16 residues. CDR1 and CDR2 from the germline V gene are MNHEY and SMNVEV (reference sequence). The ends were cut back, 5 bases at V and 6 bases at J, with 20 bases in the middle. The CDR3 DNA follows: TGTGCCAGCAGTGCAGTGACAGGCGTTCTGGGTCAGCCCCAGCATTTT. It specifies CASSAVTGVLGQPQHF.